The 7 T cell receptor beta chains below were found in one sample sequenced in a study of blood T cell repertoires in COVID-19. Here immunoSEQ multiplex PCR was the method, and the copy in TCRdb shows in-frame clones only, minus some. Of fewer than 110,000 clones in the sample, 85% to 95% were seen once. The specimen sequenced was peripheral blood. The origin of the receptors is a man between 50 and 59 years old with active COVID-19.

The J gene is TRBJ1-1, the V gene TRBV27; a weak D match, TRBD1 (6 bases). CDR1 and CDR2 (germline): MNHEY, SMNVEV (reference sequence). V lost 2 bases and J 5 bases, leaving 12 bases between the germline ends. The CDR3 runs to 14 residues. As DNA, the CDR3 is TGTGCCAGCAGTTTAGGGGGGGCGGGGACTGAAGCTTTCTTT. This gives the protein CASSLGGAGTEAFF.

This rearrangement joins TRBV3-1 (or the pseudogene TRBV3-2) to TRBJ2-7; D is unresolved. From germline, CDR1 is LGHDT and CDR2 YNNKEL (reference sequence). The V end lost 1 base, the J end lost 0 bases, and 10 bases lay between the germline ends. There are 15 residues in the CDR3. The CDR3 DNA reads as TGTGCCAGCAGCCAAGGGCTAGTGAGCTCCTACGAGCAGTACTTC. Translating it yields CASSQGLVSSYEQYF.

This chain uses TRBV19 with TRBJ2-4; D is ambiguous. Per germline, CDR1 LNHDA and CDR2 SQIVND (reference sequence). The CDR3 runs to 14 residues. With 3 bases removed from V and 0 bases from J, the gap between germline ends came to 6 bases. CDR3 bases: TGTGCCAGTAGTATCGTACTAGCCAAAAACATTCAGTACTTC. Encoded protein: CASSIVLAKNIQYF.

V and J are TRBV3-1 (or the pseudogene TRBV3-2) and TRBJ1-2; 9 nucleotides line up with TRBD1. Germline loops: CDR1 LGHDT, CDR2 YNNKEL (reference sequence). CDR3 length equals 15 residues. V shed 4 bases and J 5 bases; nucleotides not matched to a gene: 8. The CDR3: CASSPEGQGPYGYTF. As DNA, the CDR3 is TGTGCCAGCAGCCCAGAGGGACAGGGACCTTATGGCTACACCTTC.

This clone appeared a single time. This chain connects TRBV18 to TRBJ2-7; TRBD1 matches 9 bases. The CDR3 extends over 14 amino acids. Germline loops: CDR1 KGHSH, CDR2 LQKENI. V dropped 6 bases and J dropped 6; count of bases not matched to a gene: 9. CDR3 in amino acids: CASSGPGQGGEQYF. The DNA for the CDR3 is TGTGCCAGCTCCGGGCCGGGACAGGGCGGCGAGCAGTACTTC.

The sample holds a few counts of this clone. The V call is TRBV20-1, the J call TRBJ2-2, with 13 nucleotides matching TRBD2. CDR3 length: 16 residues. Losses at the gene ends were 3 bases for V and 5 bases for J; bases not matched to a gene: 6. Germline CDR1 and CDR2: DFQATT and SNEGSKA (reference sequence). The CDR3 here is CSASPPGLAGTGELFF. CDR3 sequence (DNA): TGCAGTGCTAGTCCGCCGGGACTAGCGGGAACCGGGGAGCTGTTTTTT.

This chain uses TRBV10-3 with TRBJ1-6, with D possibly TRBD1 on 5 matching bases. Per germline, CDR1 ENHRY and CDR2 SYGVKD. This CDR3 comprises 14 residues. The germline V and J ends were trimmed by 6 bases and 5 bases, with 11 bases remaining between them. CDR3 residues: CAIRSGTNNSPLHF. The CDR3, as DNA: TGTGCCATCAGATCCGGGACTAATAATTCACCCCTCCACTTT.